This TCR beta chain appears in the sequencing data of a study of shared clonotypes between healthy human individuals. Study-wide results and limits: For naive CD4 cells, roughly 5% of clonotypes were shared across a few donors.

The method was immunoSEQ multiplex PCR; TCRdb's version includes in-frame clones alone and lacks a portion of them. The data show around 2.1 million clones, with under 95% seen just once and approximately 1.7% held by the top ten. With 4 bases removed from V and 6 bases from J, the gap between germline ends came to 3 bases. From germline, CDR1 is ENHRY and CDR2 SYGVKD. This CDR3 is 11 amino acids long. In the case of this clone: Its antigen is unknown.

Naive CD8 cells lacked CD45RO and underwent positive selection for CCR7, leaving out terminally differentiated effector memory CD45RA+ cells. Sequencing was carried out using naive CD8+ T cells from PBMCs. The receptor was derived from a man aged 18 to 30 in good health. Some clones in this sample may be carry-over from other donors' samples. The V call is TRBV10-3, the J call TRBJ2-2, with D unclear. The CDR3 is CAISGAGELFF. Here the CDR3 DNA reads TGTGCCATCAGTGGGGCCGGGGAGCTGTTTTTT.